The clone carrying this T cell receptor beta chain was observed many times. The antigen is not known. The read terminates 3 residues ahead of where the CDR3 ends, so the germline J gene completes it. Trimming stripped 6 bases from V and 7 bases from J, with 3 bases between. This CDR3 has 10 residues. Per the germline V gene, CDR1 is LNHDA and CDR2 is SQIVND (reference sequence). The table came from immunoSEQ multiplex PCR; TCRdb's copy has only in-frame clones and leaves some out. The table lists roughly 32,000 clones, with no singletons. Both groups were predominantly of Caucasian heritage. The data derive from a study of T cell clonality in common variable immunodeficiency. Overall study findings and caveats: The cause of increased CVID clonality remains unclear without subpopulation sequencing. Patient heterogeneity in the CVID cohort limited correlations between repertoire features and clinical complications.

V gene TRBV19 combines with J gene TRBJ1-4; D is unresolved. Sequenced material: peripheral blood mononuclear cells. The sequence was collected from a person between 18 and 75 years old in good health. The DNA read from the CDR3 is TGTGCCAGTAGCGGTGAAAAA. Protein: CASSGEK. The whole CDR3 region reads CASSGEKLFF.